There are many counts of the clone carrying this T cell receptor (beta chain). What it binds is unknown. The data were obtained in a study of spatial heterogeneity in lung cancer. Turning to the study itself: More beta-chain than alpha-chain sequences were consistently detected.

TCRdb re-derived calls from the 5' RACE reads in MiXCR, one entry per CDR3 protein. This sample has some 120,000 distinct CDR3 sequences, with approximately 12% found just once. Points from the study as a whole: Ubiquitous expanded tumor TCRs surfaced in blood more at resection than they did at follow-up.

The sample's time point: blood at routine non-recurrence follow-up after resection. Sequencing of whole RNA from tumor, nontumor lung or frozen PBMC involved no sorting. V shed 7 bases and J shed 6 bases, with 12 bases lying between them. The CDR3 loop spans 13 amino acids. Looked up from germline, CDR1 is LGHNA and CDR2 is YSLEER. The source of this sequence is a male donor with early-stage non-small cell lung cancer. Sequences were derived from PBMCs, sampled at follow-up. The chain employs TRBV4-3 and TRBJ2-2, with D uncertain. The CDR3, as DNA: TGCGCCAGCACCTCCTCACCCTCCGGGGAGCTGTTTTTT. The encoded protein is CASTSSPSGELFF.